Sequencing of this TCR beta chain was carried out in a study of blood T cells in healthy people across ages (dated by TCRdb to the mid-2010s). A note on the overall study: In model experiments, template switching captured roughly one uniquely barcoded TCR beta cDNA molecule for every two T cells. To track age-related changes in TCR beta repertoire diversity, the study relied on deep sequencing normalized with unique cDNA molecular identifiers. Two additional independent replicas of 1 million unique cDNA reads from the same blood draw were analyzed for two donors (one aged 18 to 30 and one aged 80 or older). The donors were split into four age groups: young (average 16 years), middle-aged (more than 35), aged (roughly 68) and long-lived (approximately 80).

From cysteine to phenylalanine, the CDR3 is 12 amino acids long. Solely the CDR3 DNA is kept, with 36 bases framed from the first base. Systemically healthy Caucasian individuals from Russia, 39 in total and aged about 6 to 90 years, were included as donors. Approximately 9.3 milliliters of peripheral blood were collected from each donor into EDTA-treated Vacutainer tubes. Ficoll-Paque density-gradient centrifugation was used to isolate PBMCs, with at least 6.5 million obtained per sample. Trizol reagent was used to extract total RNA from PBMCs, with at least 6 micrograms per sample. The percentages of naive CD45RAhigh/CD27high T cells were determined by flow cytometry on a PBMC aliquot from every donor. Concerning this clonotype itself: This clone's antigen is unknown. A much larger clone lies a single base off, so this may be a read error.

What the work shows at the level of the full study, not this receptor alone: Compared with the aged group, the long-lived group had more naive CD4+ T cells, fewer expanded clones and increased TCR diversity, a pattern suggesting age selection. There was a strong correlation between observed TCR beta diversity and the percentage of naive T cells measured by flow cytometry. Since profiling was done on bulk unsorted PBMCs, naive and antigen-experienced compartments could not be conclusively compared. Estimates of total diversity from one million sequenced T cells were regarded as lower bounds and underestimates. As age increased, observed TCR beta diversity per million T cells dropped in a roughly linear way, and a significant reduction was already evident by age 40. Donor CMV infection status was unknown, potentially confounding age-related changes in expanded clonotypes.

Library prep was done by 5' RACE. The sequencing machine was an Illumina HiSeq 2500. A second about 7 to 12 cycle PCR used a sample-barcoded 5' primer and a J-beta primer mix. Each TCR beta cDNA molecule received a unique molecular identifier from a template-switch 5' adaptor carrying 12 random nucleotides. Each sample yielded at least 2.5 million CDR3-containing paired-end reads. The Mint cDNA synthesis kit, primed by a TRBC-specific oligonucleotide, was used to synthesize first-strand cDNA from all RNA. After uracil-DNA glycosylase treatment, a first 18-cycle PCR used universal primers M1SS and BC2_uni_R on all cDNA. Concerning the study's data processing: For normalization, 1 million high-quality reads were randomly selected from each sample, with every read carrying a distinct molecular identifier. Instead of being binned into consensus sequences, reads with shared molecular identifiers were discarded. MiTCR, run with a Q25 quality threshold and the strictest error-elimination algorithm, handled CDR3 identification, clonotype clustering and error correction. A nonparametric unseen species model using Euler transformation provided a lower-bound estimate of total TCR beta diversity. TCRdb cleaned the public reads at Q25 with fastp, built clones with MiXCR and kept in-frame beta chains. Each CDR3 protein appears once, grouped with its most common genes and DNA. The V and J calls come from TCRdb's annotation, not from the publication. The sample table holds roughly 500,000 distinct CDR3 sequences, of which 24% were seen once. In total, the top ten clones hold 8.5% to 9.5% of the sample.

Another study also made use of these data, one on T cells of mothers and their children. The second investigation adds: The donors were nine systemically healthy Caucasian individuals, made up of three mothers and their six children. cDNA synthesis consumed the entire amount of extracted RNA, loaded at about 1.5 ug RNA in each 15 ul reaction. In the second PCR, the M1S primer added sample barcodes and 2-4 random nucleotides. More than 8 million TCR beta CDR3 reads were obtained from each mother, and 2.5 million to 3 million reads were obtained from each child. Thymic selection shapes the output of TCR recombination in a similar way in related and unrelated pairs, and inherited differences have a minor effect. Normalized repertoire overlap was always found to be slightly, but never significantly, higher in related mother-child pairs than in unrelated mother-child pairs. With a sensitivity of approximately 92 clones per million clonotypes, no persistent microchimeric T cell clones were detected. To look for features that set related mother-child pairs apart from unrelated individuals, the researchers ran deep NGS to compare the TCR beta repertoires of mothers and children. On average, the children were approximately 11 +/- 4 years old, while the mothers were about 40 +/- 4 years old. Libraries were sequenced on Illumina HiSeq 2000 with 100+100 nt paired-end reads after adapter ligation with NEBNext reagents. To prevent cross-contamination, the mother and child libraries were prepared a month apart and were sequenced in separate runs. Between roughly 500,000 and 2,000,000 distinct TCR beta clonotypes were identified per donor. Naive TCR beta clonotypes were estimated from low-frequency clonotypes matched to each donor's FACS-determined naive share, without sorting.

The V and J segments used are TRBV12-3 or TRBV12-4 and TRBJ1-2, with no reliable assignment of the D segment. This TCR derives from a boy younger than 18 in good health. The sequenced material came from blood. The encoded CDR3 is CDSSPGAYGYTF. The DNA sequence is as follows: TGTGACAGCAGTCCCGGCGCCTATGGCTACACCTTC.